What follows are 6 T cell receptor beta chains derived from one specimen sequenced in a study of Ad26.COV2.S vaccination and SARS-CoV-2 variants. Treatment: some 19 received Ad26.COV2.S at low or high dose, single or two shots; a few received placebo; per-sample allocation not given. All samples were drawn on day 63, counting from the first vaccine or placebo injection. Data came from immunoSEQ multiplex PCR; TCRdb stores just in-frame clones and leaves some out. This table has some 250,000 clones, approximately 90% appearing once. Sequencing was performed on peripheral blood, taken in a trial of Ad26.COV2.S vaccine versus placebo. These receptors all stem from a person between 18 and 65 years old who received the Ad26.COV2.S COVID-19 vaccine or a placebo.

The V gene is TRBV30, the J gene TRBJ1-2; perhaps TRBD1 as D (6 bases). In germline, CDR1 is GTSNPN, CDR2 SVGIG (reference sequence). This CDR3 is 13 amino acids long. The ends were cut back, 1 base at V and 4 bases at J, with 10 bases in the middle. The CDR3 loop reads CAWSAQGRYGYTF. CDR3 in DNA: TGTGCCTGGAGTGCACAGGGACGCTATGGCTACACCTTC.

The rearrangement joins TRBV6-5 to TRBJ2-7; D possibly corresponds to TRBD1 (5 bases). Deletions cut 6 bases from V and 2 bases from J, with 11 bases between. This CDR3 is built from 13 residues. Per germline, CDR1 MNHEY and CDR2 SVGAGI. The CDR3 spells CASSLQATYEQYF. The DNA for the CDR3 is TGTGCCAGCAGCCTACAGGCTACCTACGAGCAGTACTTC.

The genes are TRBV11-2 and TRBJ2-1, with 7 bases lining up with TRBD2. V was clipped by 0 bases and J by 2 bases; unmatched bases: 4. Per germline, CDR1 SGHAT and CDR2 FQNNGV. The CDR3 is 16 residues long. The chain's CDR3 is CASSLDRGVPYNEQFF. As DNA, the CDR3 is TGTGCCAGCAGCTTAGATCGGGGGGTACCCTACAATGAGCAGTTCTTC.

The J gene is TRBJ2-5, the V gene TRBV6-4; D not resolved. This CDR3 has 11 residues. The germline V gene encodes CDR1 MRHNA and CDR2 SNTAGT. Trimming took 5 bases from V and 1 from J, leaving 2 bases between them. The CDR3 spells CASSIQETQYF. The CDR3 nucleotides read TGTGCCAGCAGTATCCAAGAGACCCAGTACTTC.

This clone was seen more than once but under ten times. The chain has TRBV28 and TRBJ2-5; D not resolved. The germline V and J ends were trimmed by 6 bases and 5 bases, with 16 bases remaining between them. The CDR3 spans 14 residues. Germline assignment: CDR1 MDHEN and CDR2 SYDVKM. This CDR3 is CASSLVGVQETQYF. The DNA of the CDR3 is TGTGCCAGCAGCCTAGTTGGGGTCCAGGAGACCCAGTACTTC.

The chain has TRBV27 and TRBJ2-2; D not certain. Germline V CDR1 and CDR2: MNHEY, SMNVEV (reference sequence). The CDR3 sequence is 13 residues long. The ends were cut back, 0 bases at V and 3 bases at J, with 2 bases in the middle. The CDR3 region is CASSLSYTGELFF. The CDR3 DNA reads TGTGCCAGCAGTTTATCGTACACCGGGGAGCTGTTTTTT.